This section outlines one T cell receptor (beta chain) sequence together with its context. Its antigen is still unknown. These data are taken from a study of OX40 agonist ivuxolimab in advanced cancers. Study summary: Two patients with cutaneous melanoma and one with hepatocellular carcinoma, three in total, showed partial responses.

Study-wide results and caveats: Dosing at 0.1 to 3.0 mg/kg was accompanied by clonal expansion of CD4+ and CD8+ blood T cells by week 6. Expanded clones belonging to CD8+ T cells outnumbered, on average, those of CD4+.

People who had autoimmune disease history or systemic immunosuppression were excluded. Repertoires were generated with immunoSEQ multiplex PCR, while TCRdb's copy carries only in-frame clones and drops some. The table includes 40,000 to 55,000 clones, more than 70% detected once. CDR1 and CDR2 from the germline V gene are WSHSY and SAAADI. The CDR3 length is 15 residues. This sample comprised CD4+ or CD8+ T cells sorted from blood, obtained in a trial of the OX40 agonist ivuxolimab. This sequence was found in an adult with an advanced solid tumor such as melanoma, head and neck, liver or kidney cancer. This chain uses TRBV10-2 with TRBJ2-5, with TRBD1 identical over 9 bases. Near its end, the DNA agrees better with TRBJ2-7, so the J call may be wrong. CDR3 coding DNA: TGCGCCAGCACCAGACGACAGGGGGATACTTACGAGCAGTACTTC. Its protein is CASTRRQGDTYEQYF.